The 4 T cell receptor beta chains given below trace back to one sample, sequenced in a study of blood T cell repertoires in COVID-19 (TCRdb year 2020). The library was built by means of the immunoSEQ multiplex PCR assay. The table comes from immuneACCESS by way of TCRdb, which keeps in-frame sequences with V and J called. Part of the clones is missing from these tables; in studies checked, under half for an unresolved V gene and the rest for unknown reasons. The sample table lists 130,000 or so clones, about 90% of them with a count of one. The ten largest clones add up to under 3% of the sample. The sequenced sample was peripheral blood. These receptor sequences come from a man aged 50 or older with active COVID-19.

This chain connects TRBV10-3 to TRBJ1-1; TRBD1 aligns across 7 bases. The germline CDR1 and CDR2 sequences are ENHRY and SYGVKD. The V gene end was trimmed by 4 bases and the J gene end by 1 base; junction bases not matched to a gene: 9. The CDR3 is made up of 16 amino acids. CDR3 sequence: CAISGNPEGANTEAFF. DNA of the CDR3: TGTGCCATCAGTGGGAACCCGGAGGGGGCGAACACTGAAGCTTTCTTT.

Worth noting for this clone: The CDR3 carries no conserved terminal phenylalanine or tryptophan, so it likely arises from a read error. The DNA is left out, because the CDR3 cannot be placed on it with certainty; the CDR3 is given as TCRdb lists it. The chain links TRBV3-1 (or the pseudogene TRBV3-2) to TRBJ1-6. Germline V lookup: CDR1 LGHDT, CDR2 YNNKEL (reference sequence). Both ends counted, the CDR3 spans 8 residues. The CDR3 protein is CASSRRRD.

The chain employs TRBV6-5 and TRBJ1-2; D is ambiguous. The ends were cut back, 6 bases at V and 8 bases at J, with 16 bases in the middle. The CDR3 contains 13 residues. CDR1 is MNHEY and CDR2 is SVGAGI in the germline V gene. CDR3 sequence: CASRQTGSGGYTF. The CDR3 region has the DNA TGTGCCAGCAGGCAAACGGGATCCGGGGGCTACACCTTC.

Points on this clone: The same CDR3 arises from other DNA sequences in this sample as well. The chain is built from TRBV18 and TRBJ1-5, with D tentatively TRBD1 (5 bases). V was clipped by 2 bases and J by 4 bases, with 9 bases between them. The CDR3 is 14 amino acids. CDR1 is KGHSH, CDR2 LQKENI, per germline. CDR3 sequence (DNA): TGTGCCAGCTCACCAGGGGGAGGAAATCAGCCCCAGCATTTT. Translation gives CASSPGGGNQPQHF.